The 27 T cell receptor beta chains presented below share a single source sample, sequenced in a study of blood T cell repertoires in COVID-19. TCRdb keeps only in-frame clones here, not all; method: immunoSEQ multiplex PCR. The data show approximately 280,000 clones, with approximately 90% seen just once and around 4.4% held by the top ten. The sequencing sample was made of peripheral blood. These TCRs come from a man aged 35 to 55 with acute or convalescent COVID-19.

V and J are TRBV7-7 and TRBJ2-3; 12 bases are a match to TRBD2. This CDR3 comprises 19 residues. Germline CDR1 and CDR2: SSHAT and FNYEAQ (reference sequence). J gave up 0 bases and V 5 bases, and 12 bases lay outside the gene matches. The DNA for the CDR3 is TGTGCCAGCAGCCCGGGCGGACTAGCGGGATTCCCTAGCACAGATACGCAGTATTTT. This codes for CASSPGGLAGFPSTDTQYF.

This sequence joins TRBV2 and TRBJ1-5; 7 bases agree with TRBD1. Germline V lookup: CDR1 SNHLY, CDR2 FYNNEI. CDR3 length equals 14 residues. V lost 3 bases to trimming and J lost 4 bases; unmatched junction nucleotides: 3. CDR3 in amino acids: CASSDWDRNQPQHF. The CDR3, as DNA: TGTGCCAGCAGTGATTGGGACAGAAATCAGCCCCAGCATTTT. Combining the CDR3 with reference TRBV2 and TRBJ1-5 gives the whole variable domain EPEVTQTPSHQVTQMGQEVILRCVPISNHLYFYWYRQILGQKVEFLVSFYNNEISEKSEIFDDQFSVERPDGSNFTLKIRSTKLEDSAMYFCASSDWDRNQPQHFGDGTRLSIL.

J is TRBJ2-3 and V is TRBV6-5, with TRBD2 matching over 8 bases. The CDR3 consists of 13 residues. Germline CDR1 and CDR2: MNHEY and SVGAGI. The CDR3 reads CATREDGGDTQYF. The CDR3, as DNA: TGTGCGACGCGGGAGGACGGGGGAGATACGCAGTATTTT.

The rearrangement links TRBV19 to TRBJ2-1; tentatively, D is TRBD1 (5 bases). This CDR3 spans 14 amino acids. Germline-derived CDR1 and CDR2 are LNHDA and SQIVND (reference sequence). Deletions cut 7 bases from V and 2 bases from J, with 12 bases between. The CDR3 region is CASTRTLTYNEQFF. As DNA, the CDR3 is TGTGCCAGTACCCGGACACTAACCTACAATGAGCAGTTCTTC.

There are a few counts of this clone. This sequence joins TRBV27 and TRBJ1-2, with D hard to call. CDR1 MNHEY and CDR2 SMNVEV come from the germline V gene (reference sequence). Deletions cut 4 bases from V and 2 bases from J, with 11 bases between. CDR3 length equals 14 residues. CDR3 sequence: CASSYGAGNYGYTF. The CDR3 DNA is TGTGCCAGCAGTTATGGTGCAGGAAACTATGGCTACACCTTC.

The chain's CDR3 is CASSLAVQRDGYTF. The CDR3 bases are TGTGCCAGCAGCTTGGCCGTCCAGCGGGATGGCTACACCTTC. This chain joins TRBV5-5 and TRBJ1-2; no clear D gene. The CDR3 has 14 residues. V was trimmed by 0 bases and J by 6 bases, leaving 12 bases between them. Germline V lookup: CDR1 SGHKS, CDR2 YYEKEE (reference sequence).

The chain links TRBV30 to TRBJ2-7; possible D gene TRBD1, 5 bases. V lost 5 bases to trimming and J lost 0 bases, with 11 bases between them. The CDR3 loop spans 13 amino acids. Germline V gene sequence: CDR1 GTSNPN, CDR2 SVGIG (reference sequence). The CDR3 protein is CAWSTGISYEQYF. The CDR3 bases are TGTGCCTGGTCCACAGGTATCTCCTACGAGCAGTACTTC.

The rearrangement joins TRBV3-1 (or the pseudogene TRBV3-2) to TRBJ2-6; TRBD1 matches at 7 bases. Germline trimming cut 6 bases from V and 4 bases from J; bases unmatched to any gene: 15. Per the germline V gene, CDR1 is LGHDT and CDR2 is YNNKEL (reference sequence). The CDR3 contains 18 residues. CDR3 sequence (DNA): TGTGCCAGCAGGCCAAGTATCCGACAGGGTAACGGGGCCAACGTCCTGACTTTC. Encoded protein: CASRPSIRQGNGANVLTF.

In DNA, the CDR3 is TGTGCCACCAGCAGAGGACTAGCGGAGACCGGGGAGCTGTTTTTT. Protein sequence: CATSRGLAETGELFF. The chain links TRBV15 to TRBJ2-2, with 9 bases aligning to TRBD2. The CDR3 contains 15 residues. Germline lookup yields CDR1 LNHNV and CDR2 YYDKDF (reference sequence). Trimming removed 1 base from V and 5 bases from J; junction bases left unmatched: 2.

The chain carries TRBV6-5 and TRBJ2-7; 11 nucleotides agree with TRBD2. CDR1 is MNHEY and CDR2 is SVGAGI in the germline V gene. This CDR3 comprises 15 residues. Germline trimming cut 1 base from V and 1 base from J; bases unmatched to any gene: 0. CDR3: CASSYLAGGSYEQYF. Written as DNA, the CDR3 is TGTGCCAGCAGTTACTTAGCGGGGGGGTCCTACGAGCAGTACTTC.

CDR3 protein: CASTRGTSGLTGELFF. The CDR3 DNA sequence: TGTGCCAGTACCAGGGGGACTAGCGGACTCACCGGGGAGCTGTTTTTT. The rearrangement joins TRBV19 to TRBJ2-2; TRBD2 aligns across 11 bases. Germline assignment: CDR1 LNHDA and CDR2 SQIVND (reference sequence). V was pared by 7 bases and J by 4 bases, with 8 bases of the junction left unmatched. The CDR3 totals 16 residues.

This sequence joins TRBV5-8 and TRBJ2-3, with 7 bases aligning to TRBD1. The V segment lost 0 bases and the J segment 0 bases; nucleotides outside the gene matches: 4. Germline CDR1 and CDR2: SGHTS and YDEGEE. The CDR3 loop spans 16 amino acids. CDR3 DNA sequence: TGTGCCAGCAGCTTGGGCCGGACAGGTAGCACAGATACGCAGTATTTT. It translates to CASSLGRTGSTDTQYF. The whole variable domain, remainder taken from reference TRBV5-8 and TRBJ2-3, is EAGVTQSPTHLIKTRGQQATLRCSPISGHTSVYWYQQALGLGLQFLLWYDEGEERNRGNFPPRFSGRQFPNYSSELNVNALELEDSALYLCASSLGRTGSTDTQYFGPGTRLTVL.

V and J are TRBV7-2 and TRBJ2-2, with 14 bases identical to TRBD2. This CDR3 contains 17 residues. Germline-derived CDR1 and CDR2 are SGHTA and FQGNSA. Germline trimming cut 5 bases from V and 5 bases from J; bases unmatched to any gene: 7. CDR3 DNA: TGTGCCAGCAGCCCCCGACTAGCGGGGGGGCGGACCGGGGAGCTGTTTTTT. This codes for CASSPRLAGGRTGELFF.

Remarks on this clone: The same CDR3 can be traced to other DNA sequences in this sample. The chain combines TRBV30 with TRBJ1-1; D ambiguous. Deletions cut 0 bases from V and 4 bases from J, with 9 bases between. Germline CDR1 is GTSNPN and CDR2 is SVGIG (reference sequence). The CDR3 loop spans 13 amino acids. Written as DNA, the CDR3 is TGTGCCTGGAGTGTAGGAGAGGGCACTGAAGCTTTCTTT. This codes for CAWSVGEGTEAFF. Full variable domain (remainder filled in from reference TRBV30 and TRBJ1-1): SQTIHQWPATLVQPVGSPLSLECTVEGTSNPNLYWYRQAAGRGLQLLFYSVGIGQISSEVPQNLSASRPQDRQFILSSKKLLLSDSGFYLCAWSVGEGTEAFFGQGTRLTVV.

This chain connects TRBV19 to TRBJ1-5, with 10 bases fitting TRBD1. CDR3 size: 16 residues. V shed 10 bases, J shed 3 bases, and the junction held 12 bases outside the gene matches. CDR1 is LNHDA and CDR2 is SQIVND in the germline V gene (reference sequence). The CDR3 DNA reads as TGTGCCACCGGAGATCCGGGACAGGGGAACAATCAGCCCCAGCATTTT. This translates into CATGDPGQGNNQPQHF.

This clone was picked up one time. CDR3 nucleotide sequence: TGTGCCAGCAGCTTATCGACAGGGTATGGCTACACCTTC. Translation: CASSLSTGYGYTF. The chain recombines TRBV7-2 with TRBJ1-2; 7 nucleotides align to TRBD1. This CDR3 has 13 residues. Germline CDR1 reads SGHTA; CDR2 reads FQGNSA. Losses at the gene ends were 2 bases for V and 5 bases for J; bases not matched to a gene: 2.

This clone was seen more than once but under ten times. V and J are TRBV7-8 and TRBJ2-3, with 10 bases aligning to TRBD2. CDR3 length: 16 residues. V gave up 5 bases and J gave up 9 bases; unmatched junction bases: 14. The germline CDR1 and CDR2 sequences are SGHVS and FQNEAQ. The CDR3 DNA sequence: TGTGCCAGCAGCCCCCAGGGACTAGCGTACGGGGACACGCAGTATTTT. This codes for CASSPQGLAYGDTQYF.

This clone was counted once. The chain links TRBV27 to TRBJ2-7; 8 bases are a match to TRBD1. V lost 5 bases, J lost 3 bases, and 9 bases stayed unmatched. Germline CDR1 reads MNHEY; CDR2 reads SMNVEV (reference sequence). The CDR3 consists of 15 residues. In nucleotides, the CDR3 is TGTGCCAGCAGTACCAGGACAGGGAGAAACTACGAGCAGTACTTC. It is translated as CASSTRTGRNYEQYF.

The chain is built from TRBV3-1 (or the pseudogene TRBV3-2) and TRBJ2-7; D may be TRBD1 (6 bases). This CDR3 is 14 amino acids long. Germline V gene lookup returns CDR1 LGHDT and CDR2 YNNKEL (reference sequence). V gave up 4 bases and J gave up 3 bases, with 13 bases separating them. As DNA, the CDR3 is TGTGCCAGCAGCCGCGGACAGTCCTTCTACGAGCAGTACTTC. Encoded protein: CASSRGQSFYEQYF.

The count of this clone is one. The J gene is TRBJ1-5, the V gene TRBV6-1; D call uncertain. CDR3 length: 15 residues. V lost 2 bases and J 5 bases, leaving 13 bases between the germline ends. Germline loops: CDR1 MNHNS, CDR2 SASEGT. The CDR3 here is CASSEYGQPHQPQHF. The CDR3 DNA reads TGTGCCAGCAGTGAATATGGGCAGCCCCATCAGCCCCAGCATTTT.

J is TRBJ2-3 and V is TRBV5-1; 9 bases are a match to TRBD2. The J segment lost 1 base and the V segment lost 0 bases, leaving 3 bases of the junction unmatched. Per germline, CDR1 SGHRS and CDR2 YFSETQ. The CDR3 is 16 amino acids. The CDR3 sequence is CASSLALAGRTDTQYF. CDR3 bases: TGCGCCAGCAGCTTGGCCCTAGCGGGGCGCACAGATACGCAGTATTTT.

The chain is built from TRBV12-5 and TRBJ1-2; possibly TRBD1 for D (6 bases). The germline CDR1 and CDR2 sequences are LGHNT and FRNRAP. V was cut by 1 base and J by 4 bases, with 7 bases left in between. The CDR3 consists of 13 residues. The CDR3 DNA sequence: TGTGCTAGTGGTTTGGACAGGGCCTATGGCTACACCTTC. Its translation: CASGLDRAYGYTF.

This chain links TRBV2 with TRBJ2-1; TRBD2 aligns across 7 bases. The CDR3 is 16 residues long. V gave up 6 bases and J gave up 5 bases; unmatched junction bases: 13. Germline values: CDR1 SNHLY, CDR2 FYNNEI. CDR3 in amino acids: CASSQRTRGGDNEQFF. The CDR3, as DNA: TGTGCCAGCAGCCAAAGAACGAGGGGAGGGGACAATGAGCAGTTCTTC. The variable domain in full, with the rest retrieved from reference TRBV2 and TRBJ2-1, is EPEVTQTPSHQVTQMGQEVILRCVPISNHLYFYWYRQILGQKVEFLVSFYNNEISEKSEIFDDQFSVERPDGSNFTLKIRSTKLEDSAMYFCASSQRTRGGDNEQFFGPGTRLTVL.

The chain employs TRBV5-4 and TRBJ2-2, with D possibly matching TRBD1 (6 bases). Germline CDR1 reads SGHNT; CDR2 reads YYREEE (reference sequence). The CDR3 spans 13 residues. V shed 4 bases and J shed 6 bases, with 10 bases lying between them. CDR3 protein: CASSKGQSGELFF. The CDR3 coding sequence is TGTGCCAGCAGCAAAGGACAGTCCGGGGAGCTGTTTTTT. Filled out from reference TRBV5-4 and TRBJ2-2, the complete variable domain reads ETGVTQSPTHLIKTRGQQVTLRCSSQSGHNTVSWYQQALGQGPQFIFQYYREEENGRGNFPPRFSGLQFPNYSSELNVNALELDDSALYLCASSKGQSGELFFGEGSRLTVL.

This chain joins TRBV5-6 and TRBJ2-3; TRBD2 aligns across 9 bases. Trimming cost V 4 bases and J 2 bases; bases outside gene matches: 5. Looked up from germline, CDR1 is SGHDT and CDR2 is YYEEEE. The CDR3 is made up of 15 amino acids. The CDR3 loop is CASSTPSGATDTQYF. The CDR3 DNA is TGTGCCAGCAGCACTCCTAGCGGGGCCACAGATACGCAGTATTTT.

This chain links TRBV18 with TRBJ1-5; 8 bases fit TRBD1. Germline V gene data show CDR1 as KGHSH and CDR2 as LQKENI. This CDR3 spans 13 amino acids. The ends lost 6 bases at V and 7 bases at J; junction bases unmatched: 5. The CDR3 here is CASSTDREQPQHF. DNA for the CDR3: TGTGCCAGCTCGACGGACAGGGAGCAGCCCCAGCATTTT. The variable domain in full, completed from reference TRBV18 and TRBJ1-5, reads NAGVMQNPRHLVRRRGQEARLRCSPMKGHSHVYWYRQLPEEGLKFMVYLQKENIIDESGMPKERFSAEFPKEGPSILRIQQVVRGDSAAYFCASSTDREQPQHFGDGTRLSIL.

This chain's CDR3 is CASRDSSGNTIYF. The CDR3, as DNA: TGCGCCAGCAGAGACAGCTCTGGAAACACCATATATTTT. This sequence joins TRBV10-2 and TRBJ1-3, with D possibly TRBD1 on 5 matching bases. This CDR3 region has 13 residues. CDR1 and CDR2 (germline): WSHSY, SAAADI. The V and J ends lost 6 bases and 0 bases respectively, with 6 bases between them.